This T cell receptor beta chain was obtained from a study of blood T cells in healthy people across ages. Sample-barcoded 5' priming and a J-beta primer mix drove a second PCR of roughly 6 to 12 cycles. TCRdb recomputed calls from the 5' RACE reads with MiXCR, one row per CDR3 protein. The sample carries approximately 1.5 million distinct CDR3 sequences, about 31% recorded once. Germline loops: CDR1 MNHEY, CDR2 SMNVEV (reference sequence). This CDR3 region has 15 residues. Trimming took 5 bases from V and 6 from J; bases not matched to a gene: 7. Remarks on this clonotype: The antigen remains undetermined.

The people who gave samples were healthy Caucasians from Russia, aged roughly 6 to 100. The study, taken as a whole, reports: Compared with aged donors, long-lived donors showed fewer expanded clones, suggesting selection. Lack of knowledge of donor CMV status possibly confounded expanded clonotype changes.

The J gene is TRBJ2-1, the V gene TRBV27; 10 bases match TRBD2. The TCR was taken from a woman aged 25 to 39 in good health. The sequenced material came from blood. The CDR3 here is CASSASGRVVNEQFF. The CDR3 DNA follows: TGTGCCAGCAGTGCTAGCGGGAGAGTTGTCAATGAGCAGTTCTTC.